Below, 27 T cell receptor beta chains from the same sample are listed, as sequenced in a study of T cells in Graves' hyperthyroidism and ophthalmopathy. Authors of the study amplified TCR beta CDR3 regions from RNA transcripts. The HTBI set primed first-round TCR CDR3 RT-PCR. Each CDR3 protein is one row after TCRdb ran MiXCR on the multiplex PCR reads. The table records about 500,000 distinct CDR3 sequences, approximately 15% of them present only once. The sample comprised blood. The origin of the receptors is a woman in her late teens or twenties with Graves' hyperthyroidism.

This clonotype was recorded many times. V usage is TRBV12-3 or TRBV12-4 and J usage is TRBJ1-5, with a tentative D call TRBD1 (6 bases). The CDR3 covers 14 residues. Trimming removed 7 bases from V and 2 bases from J, with 12 bases in between. CDR3 DNA sequence: TGTGCCAGCAACCTACAGGGCCGCAATCAGCCCCAGCATTTT. Translation: CASNLQGRNQPQHF.

This clonotype was recorded at least ten times. The rearrangement uses TRBV10-2 and TRBJ2-7; 9 nucleotides line up with TRBD1. Germline trimming cut 4 bases from V and 2 bases from J; bases unmatched to any gene: 3. This CDR3 spans 14 amino acids. Germline CDR1 WSHSY, CDR2 SAAADI. The CDR3 coding sequence is TGCGCCAGCAGTGTGACAGGGGGGACCTACGAGCAGTACGTC. Protein product: CASSVTGGTYEQYV.

The CDR3 DNA reads TGCAGTGTAACACCGGGACAGGGTATTGAAAAACTGTTTTTT. It codes for CSVTPGQGIEKLFF. The chain joins TRBV20-1 to TRBJ1-4, with 9 bases aligning to TRBD1. Germline CDR1 is DFQATT and CDR2 is SNEGSKA (reference sequence). The V gene end was trimmed by 7 bases and the J gene end by 7 bases; junction bases not matched to a gene: 10. This CDR3 is built from 14 residues.

This chain uses TRBV5-1 with TRBJ1-1, with 10 bases aligning to TRBD1. Germline V gives CDR1 SGHRS, CDR2 YFSETQ. The ends lost 3 bases at V and 6 bases at J; junction bases unmatched: 2. This CDR3 has 13 amino acids. Here the CDR3 DNA reads TGCGCCAGCAGCTGGACAGGGGGGCCTGAAGCTTTCTTT. This translates into CASSWTGGPEAFF.

This clonotype was counted at least ten times. The chain combines TRBV6-5 with TRBJ2-7; TRBD2 is a possible D gene (6 bases). The V gene lost 2 bases and the J gene lost 2 bases, with 10 bases spanning the gap. This CDR3 contains 14 residues. Germline lookup yields CDR1 MNHEY and CDR2 SVGAGI. The CDR3 reads CASSYAGNPYEQYV. In nucleotides, the CDR3 is TGTGCCAGCAGTTACGCGGGAAACCCCTACGAGCAGTACGTC.

V gene TRBV27 combines with J gene TRBJ2-7; tentatively, D is TRBD1 or TRBD2 (6 bases each). V was shortened by 10 bases and J by 4 bases, with 20 bases between the two germline ends. The CDR3 is 14 amino acids. Per the germline V gene, CDR1 is MNHEY and CDR2 is SMNVEV (reference sequence). CDR3 coding DNA: TGTGCCACCAGAGGGGGGACTCTGGAGTACGAGCAGTACTTC. It translates to CATRGGTLEYEQYF.

The V gene is TRBV19, the J gene TRBJ1-5, with D unresolved. In germline, CDR1 is LNHDA, CDR2 SQIVND (reference sequence). CDR3 length equals 14 residues. Trimming took off 3 bases at V and 4 bases at J, with 10 bases between the two ends. CDR3 residues: CASSIFSENQPQHF. CDR3 coding DNA: TGTGCCAGTAGTATTTTTTCGGAAAATCAGCCCCAGCATTTT.

This clonotype has ten or more counts. The chain has TRBV27 and TRBJ1-2; the match to TRBD1 covers 7 bases. This CDR3 is built from 16 residues. CDR1 and CDR2 from the germline V gene are MNHEY and SMNVEV (reference sequence). The J segment lost 5 bases and the V segment lost 0 bases, leaving 9 bases of the junction unmatched. The CDR3 protein is CASSLSPPDRVYGYTF. CDR3 DNA: TGTGCCAGCAGTTTATCCCCACCCGACAGGGTTTATGGCTACACCTTC.

The rearrangement uses TRBV7-9 and TRBJ2-1, with 15 bases that match TRBD2. This CDR3 is 16 amino acids long. Germline-derived CDR1 and CDR2 are SEHNR and FQNEAQ (reference sequence). Trimming at V came to 5 bases and at J to 9 bases, leaving 8 bases not matched to a gene. The CDR3 DNA is TGTGCCAGCAGCAATCCGCGGACTAGCGGGAGGGGTGAGCAGTTCTTC. Translated: CASSNPRTSGRGEQFF.

This clonotype was counted many times. This chain connects TRBV3-1 to TRBJ2-1, with TRBD2 matching 7 bases. Looked up from germline, CDR1 is LGHDT and CDR2 is YNNKEL (reference sequence). Trimming at V came to 2 bases and at J to 2 bases, leaving 6 bases not matched to a gene. The CDR3 loop spans 16 amino acids. This CDR3 is CASSQNAGAPYNEQFF. The CDR3 coding sequence is TGTGCCAGCAGCCAAAATGCGGGAGCCCCCTACAATGAGCAGTTCTTC.

V usage is TRBV19 and J usage is TRBJ2-7; D unclear. V shed 4 bases and J shed 1 base, with 11 bases lying between them. The CDR3 has 14 residues. Looked up from germline, CDR1 is LNHDA and CDR2 is SQIVND (reference sequence). The chain's CDR3 is CASSKSASSYEQYF. CDR3 nucleotide sequence: TGTGCCAGTAGTAAGTCGGCCTCTTCCTACGAGCAGTACTTC.

This clonotype was seen ten or more times. This chain uses TRBV20-1 with TRBJ2-1; D not resolved. Germline CDR1 and CDR2: DFQATT and SNEGSKA (reference sequence). V was clipped by 5 bases and J by 9 bases, with 11 bases between them. CDR3 length equals 11 residues. Written as DNA, the CDR3 is TGCAGTGCTGCCTCCAGTGGTGAGCAGTTCTTC. Its protein is CSAASSGEQFF.

This clonotype was recorded at least ten times. The chain uses TRBV6-1 and TRBJ1-1; D not resolved. Trimming removed 6 bases from V and 6 bases from J, with 8 bases in between. This CDR3 spans 11 amino acids. The V gene's germline CDR1 is MNHNS and CDR2 SASEGT. CDR3 nucleotides: TGTGCCAGCAGGGCCGGCCCTGAAGCTTTCTTT. Its translation is CASRAGPEAFF.

This clonotype was seen repeatedly, ten times or more. The rearrangement links TRBV29-1 to TRBJ1-1; D is perhaps TRBD1 (5 bases). The CDR3 runs 13 residues. CDR1 and CDR2 (germline): SQVTM, ANQGSEA. V gave up 4 bases and J gave up 0 bases, with 9 bases separating them. The CDR3 DNA reads as TGCAGCGTTGCAGGGCGAATGAACACTGAAGCTTTCTTT. Protein product: CSVAGRMNTEAFF.

The gene calls are TRBV19 and TRBJ1-1; D is perhaps TRBD1 (6 bases). The V end lost 7 bases, the J end lost 1 base, and 10 bases lay between the germline ends. CDR1 is LNHDA, CDR2 SQIVND, per germline (reference sequence). The CDR3 covers 13 residues. The CDR3 sequence is CASTGDKNTEAFF. CDR3 in DNA: TGTGCCAGTACTGGGGACAAGAACACTGAAGCTTTCTTT.

This clonotype was observed a few times. The chain couples TRBV30 to TRBJ2-3, with D perhaps matching TRBD1 (5 bases). V shed 1 base and J shed 0 bases, with 8 bases lying between them. The CDR3 extends over 14 amino acids. In germline, CDR1 is GTSNPN, CDR2 SVGIG (reference sequence). For the CDR3, the DNA is TGTGCCTGGAGTGAGGACATGAGCACAGATACGCAGTATTTT. Translation gives CAWSEDMSTDTQYF.

The chain uses TRBV11-2 and TRBJ2-1; 8 bases are shared with TRBD2. J lost 0 bases, V lost 4 bases, and 8 bases had no gene match. Germline values: CDR1 SGHAT, CDR2 FQNNGV. The CDR3 covers 17 residues. The CDR3 region is CASSSGGGGGSYNEQFF. The CDR3 DNA is TGTGCCAGCAGCTCCGGGGGGGGAGGGGGCTCCTACAATGAGCAGTTCTTC.

Ten or more counts support this clonotype. The chain couples TRBV14 to TRBJ2-1; TRBD2 matches 10 bases. With 1 base clipped from V and 9 bases from J, the junction kept 6 bases outside the gene matches. This CDR3 contains 15 residues. Germline CDR1 is SGHDN and CDR2 is FVKESK. CDR3 nucleotide sequence: TGTGCCAGCAGCCAAGTATCTAGCGGGAGAGGTGAGCAGTTCTTC. Translation: CASSQVSSGRGEQFF.

A remark on this clonotype: This is likely a read error, given that the CDR3 carries no conserved phenylalanine or tryptophan at its end. The chain joins TRBV30 to TRBJ1-1; D is ambiguous. The CDR3 is made up of 11 amino acids. Looked up from germline, CDR1 is GTSNPN and CDR2 is SVGIG (reference sequence). V shed 3 bases and J shed 10 bases, with 12 bases lying between them. The CDR3 sequence: CAWSGRMAAFL. CDR3 nucleotide sequence: TGTGCCTGGAGCGGCAGGATGGCAGCTTTCCTT.

In this sample, this clonotype turned up many times. The chain joins TRBV2 to TRBJ2-7, with 12 bases identical to TRBD2. V dropped 7 bases and J dropped 0; count of bases not matched to a gene: 7. The germline CDR1 and CDR2 sequences are SNHLY and FYNNEI. The CDR3 runs to 16 residues. CDR3 sequence reads: CASIPEGLAGSYEQYV. CDR3 in DNA: TGTGCCAGCATTCCCGAGGGACTAGCGGGCTCCTACGAGCAGTACGTC.

The chain has TRBV11-3 and TRBJ2-3, with unresolved D. Trimming shortened V by 5 bases and J by 2 bases, and 14 bases separated the two germline ends. The V gene's germline CDR1 is SGHNT and CDR2 YENEEA. CDR3 length: 15 residues. The DNA of the CDR3 is TGTGCCAGCAGCCCAAATCAGCGTCCCACAGATACGCAGTATTTT. The encoded protein is CASSPNQRPTDTQYF. The full variable domain, with the rest looked up from reference TRBV11-3 and TRBJ2-3, is EAGVVQSPRYKIIEKKQPVAFWCNPISGHNTLYWYLQNLGQGPELLIRYENEEAVDDSQLPKDRFSAERLKGVDSTLKIQPAELGDSAVYLCASSPNQRPTDTQYFGPGTRLTVL.

About this clonotype itself: One base away lies a much larger clone, so this may be a sequencing read error. The chain carries TRBV5-1 and TRBJ1-3; 8 bases agree with TRBD1. The germline gives CDR1 SGHRS, CDR2 YFSETQ. The CDR3 extends over 17 amino acids. The CDR3 nucleotides read TGCGCCAGCGGCTTGAAGCTTGGACAGGGTCCTGGAAACACCATATATTTT. The encoded protein is CASGLKLGQGPGNTIYF.

This clonotype has at least ten counts. The chain recombines TRBV10-2 with TRBJ2-3; 9 positions agree with TRBD1. CDR3 length equals 15 residues. V dropped 5 bases and J dropped 2; count of bases not matched to a gene: 5. Germline V gene lookup returns CDR1 WSHSY and CDR2 SAAADI. CDR3 sequence (DNA): TGCGCCAGCAGTCGGACAGGGGACTACACAGATACGCAGTATTTT. Its translation: CASSRTGDYTDTQYF.

Ten or more counts support this clonotype. V usage is TRBV5-1 and J usage is TRBJ1-2; TRBD1 agrees at 8 bases. With V trimmed by 4 bases and J by 0 bases, 2 bases remained unmatched. CDR1 SGHRS and CDR2 YFSETQ come from the germline V gene. The CDR3 length is 14 residues. The CDR3 nucleotides are TGCGCCAGCAGCCCGGGACAGGCTAACTATGGCTACACCTTC. This translates into CASSPGQANYGYTF.

This clonotype was counted ten times or more. The rearrangement links TRBV6-1 to TRBJ2-2, with D perhaps TRBD2 (7 bases). The V end lost 8 bases, the J end lost 4 bases, and 17 bases lay between the germline ends. The CDR3 covers 15 residues. CDR1 is MNHNS and CDR2 is SASEGT in the germline V gene. The chain's CDR3 is CASLGGGAGTGELFF. CDR3 DNA: TGTGCCAGCTTGGGGGGGGGCGCGGGCACCGGGGAGCTGTTTTTT.

The sample holds many counts of this clonotype. This rearrangement joins TRBV28 to TRBJ2-2, with 12 positions matching TRBD1. Losses at the gene ends were 7 bases for V and 9 bases for J; bases not matched to a gene: 6. The CDR3 has 14 amino acids. Germline CDR1 and CDR2: MDHEN and SYDVKM. The CDR3 loop reads CASTTGQGARELFF. The CDR3 nucleotides are TGTGCCAGCACCACGGGACAGGGGGCTCGGGAGCTGTTTTTT.

This clonotype was observed at least ten times. The chain is built from TRBV15 and TRBJ1-1; 7 nucleotides align to TRBD1. Germline CDR1 is LNHNV and CDR2 is YYDKDF (reference sequence). The J segment lost 3 bases and the V segment lost 3 bases, leaving 10 bases of the junction unmatched. The CDR3 spans 16 residues. The CDR3 region has the DNA TGTGCCACCAGCAGGCCCCCCAGGGGGAAAGACACTGAAGCTTTCTTT. The encoded protein is CATSRPPRGKDTEAFF.